This TCR beta chain was identified in a study of blood T cells in healthy people across ages. General observations from the study: Unsorted PBMCs prevented conclusive naive versus antigen-experienced comparison.

Germline V gives CDR1 SGDLS, CDR2 YYNGEE. J gave up 1 base and V 4 bases, and 8 bases lay outside the gene matches. The CDR3 consists of 16 residues. To note about this clonotype: Its antigen is as yet unknown.

A second PCR, run for roughly 7 to 12 cycles, used a sample-barcoded 5' primer plus a J-beta primer mix. Each CDR3 protein is one row after TCRdb ran MiXCR on the 5' RACE reads. The sample carries about 1,600,000 distinct CDR3 sequences, about 40% recorded once. Sequenced sample: blood. This receptor was obtained from a woman in her late teens or twenties in good health. V is TRBV9 and J is TRBJ2-5; 9 bases align to TRBD1. CDR3 residues: CASSPTTGGVQETQYF. Written as DNA, the CDR3 is TGTGCCAGCAGCCCGACGACAGGGGGGGTCCAAGAGACCCAGTACTTC.